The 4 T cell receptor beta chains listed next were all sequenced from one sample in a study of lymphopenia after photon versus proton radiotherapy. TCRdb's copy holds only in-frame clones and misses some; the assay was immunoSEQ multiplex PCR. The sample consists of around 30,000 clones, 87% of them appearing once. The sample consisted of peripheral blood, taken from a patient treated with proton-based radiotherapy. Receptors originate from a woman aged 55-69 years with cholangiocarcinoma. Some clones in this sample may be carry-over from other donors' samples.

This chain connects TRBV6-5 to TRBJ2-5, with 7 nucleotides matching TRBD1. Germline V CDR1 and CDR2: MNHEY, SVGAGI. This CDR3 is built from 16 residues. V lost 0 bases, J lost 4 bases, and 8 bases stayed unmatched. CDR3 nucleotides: TGTGCCAGCAGTTACTCGCTATCGACAGGGTTAGAGACCCAGTACTTC. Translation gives CASSYSLSTGLETQYF.

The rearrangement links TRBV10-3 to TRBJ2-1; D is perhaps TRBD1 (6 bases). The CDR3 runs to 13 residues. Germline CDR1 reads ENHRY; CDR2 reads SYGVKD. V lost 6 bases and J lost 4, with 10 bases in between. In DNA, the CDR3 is TGTGCCATCAGGGGACAATCTTACAATGAGCAGTTCTTC. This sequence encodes CAIRGQSYNEQFF.

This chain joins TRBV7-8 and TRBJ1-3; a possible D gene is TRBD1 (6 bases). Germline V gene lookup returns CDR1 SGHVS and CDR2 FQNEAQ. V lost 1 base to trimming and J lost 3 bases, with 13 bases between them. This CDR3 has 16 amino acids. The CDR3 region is CASSLEGGGFGNTIYF. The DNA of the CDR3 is TGTGCCAGCAGCTTAGAAGGGGGTGGCTTTGGAAACACCATATATTTT.

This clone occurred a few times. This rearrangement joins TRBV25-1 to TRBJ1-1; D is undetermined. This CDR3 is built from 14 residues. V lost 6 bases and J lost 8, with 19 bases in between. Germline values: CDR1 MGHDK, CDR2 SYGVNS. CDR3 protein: CASSPSIRAEEAFF. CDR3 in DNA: TGTGCCAGCAGCCCAAGCATTCGGGCGGAGGAAGCTTTCTTT.